This T cell receptor (beta chain) was sequenced for a study of T cells after yellow fever vaccination. 5'RACE template switching added a universal primer site and UMIs to TCR cDNA. One entry per CDR3 protein results from TCRdb running MiXCR on the 5' RACE reads. The sample gives approximately 610,000 distinct CDR3 sequences, about 15% of which show up once; around 15% is in the top ten. Germline V gene lookup returns CDR1 LGHDT and CDR2 YNNKEL (reference sequence). Trimming removed 0 bases at V and 8 bases at J, with 10 bases between. The CDR3 consists of 13 residues. The sample in question was PBMCs, obtained less than 6 days after the first yellow fever vaccination. This TCR was recovered from a man younger than 30 who received the YFV17D yellow fever vaccine. The chain couples TRBV3-1 to TRBJ1-2; maybe TRBD1 (6 bases). This chain's CDR3 is CASSQEGGHGYTF. In DNA form, the CDR3 reads TGTGCCAGCAGCCAAGAGGGGGGGCACGGCTACACCTTC.